The 7 T cell receptor beta chains below all came from one sample that was sequenced in a study of early T cells in non-severe SARS-CoV-2 infection. In TCRdb, the 5' RACE reads were re-called with MiXCR into one record per CDR3 protein. This table has 50,000 to 85,000 distinct CDR3 sequences, roughly 9.1% appearing once. What was sequenced was whole blood. The receptors stem from an adult who was a healthcare worker with PCR-confirmed SARS-CoV-2 infection or an uninfected control (not recorded which).

CDR3 nucleotide sequence: TGTGCCTGGGCCCCGCCCCCTGGGGAGACCCAGTACTTC. Translating gives CAWAPPPGETQYF. The chain uses TRBV30 and TRBJ2-5, with D uncertain. This CDR3 spans 13 amino acids. Trimming removed 5 bases from V and 5 bases from J, with 15 bases in between. CDR1 is GTSNPN and CDR2 is SVGIG in the germline V gene (reference sequence).

This chain connects TRBV7-2 to TRBJ2-5; 8 positions agree with TRBD2. J gave up 1 base and V 5 bases, and 9 bases lay outside the gene matches. Germline V gene lookup returns CDR1 SGHTA and CDR2 FQGNSA. The CDR3 is made up of 16 amino acids. CDR3: CASSPRLALTQETQYF. The CDR3 region has the DNA TGTGCCAGCAGCCCTCGACTAGCGCTTACCCAAGAGACCCAGTACTTC.

This clonotype appeared many times. CDR3 loop: CASSQDELDNEQFF. The CDR3 DNA follows: TGTGCCAGCAGCCAAGACGAGCTAGACAATGAGCAGTTCTTC. J is TRBJ2-1 and V is TRBV4-2; D not resolved. The CDR3 runs 14 residues. The germline gives CDR1 LGHNA, CDR2 YNFKEQ. V lost 0 bases and J 5 bases, leaving 8 bases between the germline ends.

This clonotype showed up just a few times. This chain joins TRBV7-9 and TRBJ1-1, with 7 bases that match TRBD1. Germline CDR1 reads SEHNR; CDR2 reads FQNEAQ (reference sequence). The V and J ends lost 4 bases and 0 bases, in that order; junction bases with no gene match: 5. The CDR3 is 15 residues long. CDR3 nucleotide sequence: TGTGCCAGCAGCTCCCCGACAGGGATGAACACTGAAGCTTTCTTT. Amino acid sequence: CASSSPTGMNTEAFF.

V usage is TRBV5-5 and J usage is TRBJ1-5; 9 nucleotides agree with TRBD1. Looked up from germline, CDR1 is SGHKS and CDR2 is YYEKEE (reference sequence). This CDR3 contains 13 residues. Unmatched junction bases numbered 3, after V lost 0 bases and J lost 11 bases. The DNA for the CDR3 is TGTGCCAGCAGCTTGGGGACAGGGGATGCCCAGCATTTT. Translation gives CASSLGTGDAQHF.

The rearrangement uses TRBV29-1 and TRBJ2-5, with 10 bases identical to TRBD2. Per the germline V gene, CDR1 is SQVTM and CDR2 is ANQGSEA. V dropped 1 base and J dropped 5; count of bases not matched to a gene: 10. There are 16 residues in the CDR3. For the CDR3, the DNA is TGCAGCGTTGAAGTGCGGCTAGCGGGAGCCCTGGAGACCCAGTACTTC. Translated: CSVEVRLAGALETQYF.

There are many counts of this clonotype. The chain links TRBV7-9 to TRBJ2-1, with 12 bases lining up with TRBD2. V trimming: 7 bases; J trimming: 9 bases; junction bases outside the gene matches: 10. The length of the CDR3 is 15 residues. Germline V lookup: CDR1 SEHNR, CDR2 FQNEAQ (reference sequence). This chain's CDR3 is CASIWTSGTRSEQFF. CDR3 nucleotide sequence: TGTGCCAGCATCTGGACTAGCGGGACACGTAGTGAGCAGTTCTTC.